This T cell receptor beta chain appears in the sequencing data of a study of T cells of healthy individuals. This clonotype appeared a few times. TCRdb reprocessed the 5' RACE reads with MiXCR, giving one entry per CDR3 protein. The profile shows about 82,000 distinct CDR3 sequences, approximately 5.4% of them singletons. CDR1 SEHNR and CDR2 FQNEAQ come from the germline V gene (reference sequence). The V and J ends lost 5 bases and 2 bases respectively, with 10 bases between them. The CDR3 has 13 amino acids. The rearrangement uses TRBV7-9 and TRBJ2-7; unclear D gene. The sequence derives from a female donor in good health. CDR3 sequence reads: CASSPSATYEQYF. The DNA for the CDR3 is TGTGCCAGCAGCCCATCAGCGACCTACGAGCAGTACTTC. The whole variable domain, filled in from reference TRBV7-9 and TRBJ2-7, reads DTGVSQNPRHKITKRGQNVTFRCDPISEHNRLYWYRQTLGQGPEFLTYFQNEAQLEKSRLLSDRFSAERPKGSFSTLEIQRTEQGDSAMYLCASSPSATYEQYFGPGTRLTVT.